A selection of T cell receptor beta chains follows, all from one sample in a study of CD8+ T cells in alopecia areata. The protocol was immunoSEQ multiplex PCR, while the TCRdb copy is restricted to in-frame clones and leaves out a portion. Of 100,000 to 150,000 clones in the sample, 58% are singletons; the top ten hold 4.5%. This material consisted of CD4+ T cells sorted from blood, taken at week 0. These TCRs come from a human donor with alopecia areata. Both conserved end residues are part of each CDR3. A D gene is named only where the DNA matches it firmly. Rows give clone size only sometimes, using once, few, many, or a class for an expanded clone.

clone_size d_call j_call v_call cdr3_nt cdr3_aa
. . TRBJ2-1 TRBV6-6 TGTGCCAGCAGGACGACAGTTGGTGAGCAGTTCTTC CASRTTVGEQFF
. . TRBJ1-5 TRBV19 TGTGCCAGTAGTATAGAAGGGGATGGACTCCAGCCCCAGCATTTT CASSIEGDGLQPQHF
. . TRBJ2-5 TRBV30 TGTGCCTGGAGTGCCGCGGGGACCCAGTACTTC CAWSAAGTQYF
. . TRBJ2-6 TRBV7-9 TGTGCCAGCAGCCCAGGAACTGGGGCCAACGTCCTGACTTTC CASSPGTGANVLTF
few . TRBJ1-2 TRBV4-1 TGCGCCAGCAGCCAAGCGACGCGGGACTTGGACTATGGCTACACCTTC CASSQATRDLDYGYTF
. TRBD1 TRBJ2-1 TRBV13 TGTGCCAGCAGCTTAAGTGCCGGACAGGGGACCTACAATGAGCAGTTCTTC CASSLSAGQGTYNEQFF
. . TRBJ2-3 TRBV7-9 TGTGCCAGCAGCCGGGCGGAGACAGATACGCAGTATTTT CASSRAETDTQYF
. . TRBJ2-5 TRBV4-2 TGTGCCAGCAGCCAAGCGTTAGGGGTTGGGGAGACCCAGTACTTC CASSQALGVGETQYF
few . TRBJ1-5 TRBV6-1 TGTGCCAGCAGCTCGTACGGATACAATCAGCCCCAGCATTTT CASSSYGYNQPQHF
few TRBD2 TRBJ2-2 TRBV9 TGTGCCAGCAGCCCATGGACTAGCGACACCGGGGAGCTGTTTTTT CASSPWTSDTGELFF
. . TRBJ1-4 TRBV2 TGTGCCAGCAGTGGGCAGGGACCCCCGCATGAAAAACTGTTTTTT CASSGQGPPHEKLFF